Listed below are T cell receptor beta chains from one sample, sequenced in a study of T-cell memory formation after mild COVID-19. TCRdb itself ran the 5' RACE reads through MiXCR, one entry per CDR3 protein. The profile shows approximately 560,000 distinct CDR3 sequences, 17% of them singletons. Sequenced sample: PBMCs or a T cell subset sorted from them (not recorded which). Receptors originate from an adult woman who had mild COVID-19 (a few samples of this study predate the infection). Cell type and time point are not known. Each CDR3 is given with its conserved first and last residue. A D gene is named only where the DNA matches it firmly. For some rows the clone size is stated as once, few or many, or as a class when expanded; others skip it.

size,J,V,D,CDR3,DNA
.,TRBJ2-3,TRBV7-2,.,CASRRGASGSTDTQYF,TGTGCCAGCAGGAGGGGGGCTAGCGGTAGCACAGATACGCAGTATTTT
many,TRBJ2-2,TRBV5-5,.,CASSRGLWENTGELFF,TGTGCCAGCAGCCGCGGGTTGTGGGAGAACACCGGGGAGCTGTTTTTT
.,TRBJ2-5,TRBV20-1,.,CSARDPQTGQETQYF,TGCAGTGCTAGAGATCCGCAAACTGGGCAAGAGACCCAGTACTTC
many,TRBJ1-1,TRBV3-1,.,CASSQRDLGRTEAFF,TGTGCCAGCAGCCAAAGGGATTTGGGGAGAACTGAAGCTTTCTTT
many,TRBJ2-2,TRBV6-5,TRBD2,CASLGTSDTGELFF,TGTGCCAGCCTCGGGACTAGCGATACCGGGGAGCTGTTTTTT
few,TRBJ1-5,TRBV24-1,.,CATQDSPYSNQPQHF,TGTGCCACCCAGGACAGTCCGTATAGCAATCAGCCCCAGCATTTT
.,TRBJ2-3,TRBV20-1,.,CSARKDSTDTQYF,TGCAGTGCTAGAAAGGACAGCACAGATACGCAGTATTTT
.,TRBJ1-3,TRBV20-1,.,CSAWGRSSGNTIYF,TGCAGTGCATGGGGACGGAGCTCTGGAAACACCATATATTTT
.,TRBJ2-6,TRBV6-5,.,CASSYAISGANVLTF,TGTGCCAGCAGTTATGCGATCTCTGGGGCCAACGTCCTGACTTTC
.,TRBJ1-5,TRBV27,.,CASRGLGGNQPQHF,TGTGCCAGCAGGGGGTTGGGGGGCAATCAGCCCCAGCATTTT
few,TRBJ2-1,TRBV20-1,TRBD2,CSARDTGGGSYNEQFF,TGCAGTGCTAGAGATACAGGCGGGGGCTCCTACAATGAGCAGTTCTTC
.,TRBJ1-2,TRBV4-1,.,CASSQESLYGYTF,TGCGCCAGCAGCCAAGAAAGCCTTTATGGCTACACCTTC
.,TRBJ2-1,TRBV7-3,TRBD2,CASSYGTSGTYNEQFF,TGTGCCAGCAGCTACGGGACTAGCGGAACATACAATGAGCAGTTCTTC